The 18 T cell receptor beta chains given below trace back to one sample, sequenced in a study of cytomegalovirus exposure and HLA in healthy donors. Method: immunoSEQ multiplex PCR; TCRdb's copy keeps in-frame clones and lacks some. The sample contains tens of thousands of clones, around four fifths of which appear only once. Material: PBMCs. The receptors come from a man aged 25-40 years in good health and CMV-seronegative.

The gene calls are TRBV18 and TRBJ1-5; 7 positions agree with TRBD1. Germline values: CDR1 KGHSH, CDR2 LQKENI. The ends lost 6 bases at V and 4 bases at J; junction bases unmatched: 3. The length of the CDR3 is 13 residues. CDR3 protein: CASSGQENQPQHF. As DNA, the CDR3 is TGTGCCAGCTCCGGACAGGAAAATCAGCCCCAGCATTTT.

The chain recombines TRBV9 with TRBJ1-1, with TRBD1 as a possible D gene (5 bases). V lost 0 bases, J lost 11 bases, and 14 bases lay in between. Germline V gene lookup returns CDR1 SGDLS and CDR2 YYNGEE. The CDR3 extends over 13 amino acids. In DNA form, the CDR3 reads TGTGCCAGCAGCGTAGGGGTGGAACACAGGGCTTTCTTT. It specifies CASSVGVEHRAFF. Full variable domain (outside the CDR3, taken from reference TRBV9 and TRBJ1-1): DSGVTQTPKHLITATGQRVTLRCSPRSGDLSVYWYQQSLDQGLQFLIQYYNGEERAKGNILERFSAQQFPDLHSELNLSSLELGDSALYFCASSVGVEHRAFFGQGTRLTVV.

This clone was detected only once. This chain connects TRBV4-2 to TRBJ2-1, with D tentatively TRBD2 (6 bases). With 3 bases removed from V and 9 bases from J, the gap between germline ends came to 21 bases. The V gene's germline CDR1 is LGHNA and CDR2 YNFKEQ. The CDR3 spans 16 residues. The CDR3 loop is CASSHQRRGVDTEQFF. CDR3 in DNA: TGTGCCAGCAGCCACCAGCGGCGGGGAGTGGATACTGAGCAGTTCTTC.

This clone was seen more than once but under ten times. The chain employs TRBV14 and TRBJ1-2, with D possibly being TRBD1 (6 bases). Germline V gene sequence: CDR1 SGHDN, CDR2 FVKESK. CDR3 length: 15 residues. Trimming removed 0 bases from V and 4 bases from J, with 12 bases in between. The CDR3, as DNA: TGTGCCAGCAGCCAAGAAGGCACAGGGTTCTATGGCTACACCTTC. Translating gives CASSQEGTGFYGYTF.

This clone was seen a single time. This chain uses TRBV21-1 with TRBJ1-1; no check of the table's D call, TRBD1, against the DNA was made. TRBV21-1 is tagged as a pseudogene. The CDR3 is made up of 15 amino acids. Written as DNA, the CDR3 is TGTGCCAGCAGCCAGATGGGGGACACGGACACTGAAGCTTTCTTT. Protein: CASSQMGDTDTEAFF.

V is TRBV6-5 and J is TRBJ1-5; TRBD1 might be the D (5 bases). There are 15 residues in the CDR3. Germline loops: CDR1 MNHEY, CDR2 SVGAGI. V lost 0 bases to trimming and J lost 3 bases, with 9 bases between them. In DNA form, the CDR3 reads TGTGCCAGCAGTTACTCGGGACTTACCAATCAGCCCCAGCATTTT. Encoded protein: CASSYSGLTNQPQHF.

The gene calls are TRBV4-2 and TRBJ1-1; perhaps TRBD1 as D (5 bases). This CDR3 region has 14 residues. Per the germline V gene, CDR1 is LGHNA and CDR2 is YNFKEQ. V lost 4 bases, J lost 0 bases, and 9 bases lay in between. The CDR3 reads CASSPDTLNTEAFF. In DNA form, the CDR3 reads TGTGCCAGCAGCCCGGACACACTGAACACTGAAGCTTTCTTT.

This clone was seen only once. The chain uses TRBV7-2 and TRBJ2-2; 11 bases agree with TRBD2. This CDR3 is built from 16 residues. J gave up 0 bases and V 7 bases, and 4 bases lay outside the gene matches. Germline V gene sequence: CDR1 SGHTA, CDR2 FQGNSA. CDR3 residues: CASNKLAGANTGELFF. The CDR3 bases are TGTGCCAGCAACAAACTAGCGGGAGCGAACACCGGGGAGCTGTTTTTT.

The chain has TRBV9 and TRBJ2-1; no reliable D call. The CDR3 has 12 residues. CDR1 and CDR2 from the germline V gene are SGDLS and YYNGEE. V lost 2 bases to trimming and J lost 8 bases, with 8 bases between them. The CDR3 is CASSVASHEQFF. CDR3 bases: TGTGCCAGCAGCGTTGCTAGTCATGAGCAGTTCTTC.

A word on this clone: Other DNA sequences in this specimen translate into the identical CDR3. The V call is TRBV30, the J call TRBJ2-3; the match to TRBD2 covers 10 bases. The CDR3 has 15 amino acids. J was trimmed by 3 bases and V by 5 bases; bases with no gene match: 8. Germline lookup yields CDR1 GTSNPN and CDR2 SVGIG (reference sequence). The CDR3 sequence: CAWGFSGGATDTQYF. DNA of the CDR3: TGTGCCTGGGGCTTCAGCGGGGGGGCAACAGATACGCAGTATTTT.

This chain connects TRBV9 to TRBJ2-1; a weak D match, TRBD2 (8 bases). The CDR3 runs 15 residues. V lost 4 bases, J lost 8 bases, and 19 bases lay in between. The germline V gene has CDR1 SGDLS and CDR2 YYNGEE. The CDR3 DNA is TGTGCCAGCAGCCTAGGGGGCGGGAGGATACATGAGCAGTTCTTC. Protein sequence: CASSLGGGRIHEQFF.

The rearrangement uses TRBV15 and TRBJ1-2, with TRBD1 matching over 7 bases. Unmatched junction bases numbered 2, after V lost 5 bases and J lost 2 bases. The CDR3 length is 13 residues. From germline, CDR1 is LNHNV and CDR2 YYDKDF (reference sequence). The CDR3 sequence is CATSEGQNYGYTF. The CDR3 DNA follows: TGTGCCACCAGCGAGGGACAGAACTATGGCTACACCTTC.

V usage is TRBV18 and J usage is TRBJ1-1, with a weak D call TRBD1 (5 bases). The germline gives CDR1 KGHSH, CDR2 LQKENI. Trimming removed 5 bases from V and 1 base from J, with 8 bases in between. This CDR3 has 13 residues. The CDR3 spells CASSSGQNTEAFF. The CDR3 coding sequence is TGTGCCAGCTCATCAGGGCAGAACACTGAAGCTTTCTTT. Full variable domain (rest looked up from reference TRBV18 and TRBJ1-1): NAGVMQNPRHLVRRRGQEARLRCSPMKGHSHVYWYRQLPEEGLKFMVYLQKENIIDESGMPKERFSAEFPKEGPSILRIQQVVRGDSAAYFCASSSGQNTEAFFGQGTRLTVV.

V is TRBV11-2 and J is TRBJ1-5, with TRBD1 as a possible D gene (5 bases). Trimming took off 2 bases at V and 3 bases at J, with 11 bases between the two ends. This CDR3 has 15 amino acids. The germline CDR1 and CDR2 sequences are SGHAT and FQNNGV. CDR3 residues: CASSLLGLSNQPQHF. Written as DNA, the CDR3 is TGTGCCAGCAGCTTATTGGGACTCTCCAATCAGCCCCAGCATTTT.

V is TRBV4-2 and J is TRBJ2-1; D is unresolved. CDR3 length equals 15 residues. Germline CDR1 reads LGHNA; CDR2 reads YNFKEQ. With 7 bases removed from V and 5 bases from J, the gap between germline ends came to 18 bases. The DNA of the CDR3 is TGTGCCAGCAACTCCGCACCGGATGGGCACAATGAGCAGTTCTTC. Translation gives CASNSAPDGHNEQFF.

The CDR3 region has the DNA TGTGCCAGCAGTGACTCTAGCGGGGGGGCAGCAGATACGCAGTATTTT. Translating gives CASSDSSGGAADTQYF. The genes are TRBV6-4 and TRBJ2-3; 11 bases agree with TRBD2. Trimming removed 0 bases from V and 4 bases from J; junction bases left unmatched: 3. CDR1 MRHNA and CDR2 SNTAGT come from the germline V gene. The CDR3 loop spans 16 amino acids.

The rearrangement links TRBV5-5 to TRBJ2-7, with TRBD1 matching over 9 bases. The germline V gene has CDR1 SGHKS and CDR2 YYEKEE (reference sequence). The CDR3 is 12 amino acids. V shed 4 bases, J shed 6 bases, and the junction held 2 bases outside the gene matches. CDR3 sequence (DNA): TGTGCCAGCAGCATGACAGGGGGCGAGCAGTACTTC. Amino acid sequence: CASSMTGGEQYF.

This clone was seen only once. The V and J genes are TRBV5-6 and TRBJ2-3; 10 nucleotides match TRBD2. The V gene end was trimmed by 2 bases and the J gene end by 5 bases; junction bases not matched to a gene: 5. Germline assignment: CDR1 SGHDT and CDR2 YYEEEE. The CDR3 length is 15 residues. CDR3 sequence (DNA): TGTGCCAGCAGCTTAGGACTAGCGGTACTAGATACGCAGTATTTT. This codes for CASSLGLAVLDTQYF.